The present TCR beta chain was sequenced within a study of cytomegalovirus exposure and HLA in healthy donors. Study overall: The early release's HLA-typed donors yielded tens of millions of unique TCRs.

The study's findings and limits: Presence/absence analysis assumed near-uniform sequencing depth across donors. The study designated over 150 TCR beta chains cytomegalovirus-associated. Being productive about 90% or about 30% of the time was typical of most TCR beta V segments in an earlier analysis.

Points on this clone: The antigen is unknown. Other DNA sequences within the sample encode an identical CDR3.

The CDR3 has 17 residues. Germline CDR1 LNHNV, CDR2 YYDKDF (reference sequence). With 3 bases removed from V and 0 bases from J, the gap between germline ends came to 12 bases. The PCR employed 60 Vbeta primers together with 13 Jbeta primers. Libraries were prepared by immunoSEQ multiplex PCR; TCRdb keeps only in-frame clonotypes and omits some of them. The repertoire consists of some 220,000 clones, with 82% occurring once and the leading ten covering roughly 0.58%. This receptor was identified in a woman in her 40s in good health and CMV-seronegative. Sequenced: PBMCs. The chain employs TRBV15 and TRBJ1-6; a possible D gene is TRBD1 (6 bases). The CDR3 DNA reads as TGTGCCACCAGCAGGGTCAGGGGAAGCTCCTATAATTCACCCCTCCACTTT. Encoded protein: CATSRVRGSSYNSPLHF.